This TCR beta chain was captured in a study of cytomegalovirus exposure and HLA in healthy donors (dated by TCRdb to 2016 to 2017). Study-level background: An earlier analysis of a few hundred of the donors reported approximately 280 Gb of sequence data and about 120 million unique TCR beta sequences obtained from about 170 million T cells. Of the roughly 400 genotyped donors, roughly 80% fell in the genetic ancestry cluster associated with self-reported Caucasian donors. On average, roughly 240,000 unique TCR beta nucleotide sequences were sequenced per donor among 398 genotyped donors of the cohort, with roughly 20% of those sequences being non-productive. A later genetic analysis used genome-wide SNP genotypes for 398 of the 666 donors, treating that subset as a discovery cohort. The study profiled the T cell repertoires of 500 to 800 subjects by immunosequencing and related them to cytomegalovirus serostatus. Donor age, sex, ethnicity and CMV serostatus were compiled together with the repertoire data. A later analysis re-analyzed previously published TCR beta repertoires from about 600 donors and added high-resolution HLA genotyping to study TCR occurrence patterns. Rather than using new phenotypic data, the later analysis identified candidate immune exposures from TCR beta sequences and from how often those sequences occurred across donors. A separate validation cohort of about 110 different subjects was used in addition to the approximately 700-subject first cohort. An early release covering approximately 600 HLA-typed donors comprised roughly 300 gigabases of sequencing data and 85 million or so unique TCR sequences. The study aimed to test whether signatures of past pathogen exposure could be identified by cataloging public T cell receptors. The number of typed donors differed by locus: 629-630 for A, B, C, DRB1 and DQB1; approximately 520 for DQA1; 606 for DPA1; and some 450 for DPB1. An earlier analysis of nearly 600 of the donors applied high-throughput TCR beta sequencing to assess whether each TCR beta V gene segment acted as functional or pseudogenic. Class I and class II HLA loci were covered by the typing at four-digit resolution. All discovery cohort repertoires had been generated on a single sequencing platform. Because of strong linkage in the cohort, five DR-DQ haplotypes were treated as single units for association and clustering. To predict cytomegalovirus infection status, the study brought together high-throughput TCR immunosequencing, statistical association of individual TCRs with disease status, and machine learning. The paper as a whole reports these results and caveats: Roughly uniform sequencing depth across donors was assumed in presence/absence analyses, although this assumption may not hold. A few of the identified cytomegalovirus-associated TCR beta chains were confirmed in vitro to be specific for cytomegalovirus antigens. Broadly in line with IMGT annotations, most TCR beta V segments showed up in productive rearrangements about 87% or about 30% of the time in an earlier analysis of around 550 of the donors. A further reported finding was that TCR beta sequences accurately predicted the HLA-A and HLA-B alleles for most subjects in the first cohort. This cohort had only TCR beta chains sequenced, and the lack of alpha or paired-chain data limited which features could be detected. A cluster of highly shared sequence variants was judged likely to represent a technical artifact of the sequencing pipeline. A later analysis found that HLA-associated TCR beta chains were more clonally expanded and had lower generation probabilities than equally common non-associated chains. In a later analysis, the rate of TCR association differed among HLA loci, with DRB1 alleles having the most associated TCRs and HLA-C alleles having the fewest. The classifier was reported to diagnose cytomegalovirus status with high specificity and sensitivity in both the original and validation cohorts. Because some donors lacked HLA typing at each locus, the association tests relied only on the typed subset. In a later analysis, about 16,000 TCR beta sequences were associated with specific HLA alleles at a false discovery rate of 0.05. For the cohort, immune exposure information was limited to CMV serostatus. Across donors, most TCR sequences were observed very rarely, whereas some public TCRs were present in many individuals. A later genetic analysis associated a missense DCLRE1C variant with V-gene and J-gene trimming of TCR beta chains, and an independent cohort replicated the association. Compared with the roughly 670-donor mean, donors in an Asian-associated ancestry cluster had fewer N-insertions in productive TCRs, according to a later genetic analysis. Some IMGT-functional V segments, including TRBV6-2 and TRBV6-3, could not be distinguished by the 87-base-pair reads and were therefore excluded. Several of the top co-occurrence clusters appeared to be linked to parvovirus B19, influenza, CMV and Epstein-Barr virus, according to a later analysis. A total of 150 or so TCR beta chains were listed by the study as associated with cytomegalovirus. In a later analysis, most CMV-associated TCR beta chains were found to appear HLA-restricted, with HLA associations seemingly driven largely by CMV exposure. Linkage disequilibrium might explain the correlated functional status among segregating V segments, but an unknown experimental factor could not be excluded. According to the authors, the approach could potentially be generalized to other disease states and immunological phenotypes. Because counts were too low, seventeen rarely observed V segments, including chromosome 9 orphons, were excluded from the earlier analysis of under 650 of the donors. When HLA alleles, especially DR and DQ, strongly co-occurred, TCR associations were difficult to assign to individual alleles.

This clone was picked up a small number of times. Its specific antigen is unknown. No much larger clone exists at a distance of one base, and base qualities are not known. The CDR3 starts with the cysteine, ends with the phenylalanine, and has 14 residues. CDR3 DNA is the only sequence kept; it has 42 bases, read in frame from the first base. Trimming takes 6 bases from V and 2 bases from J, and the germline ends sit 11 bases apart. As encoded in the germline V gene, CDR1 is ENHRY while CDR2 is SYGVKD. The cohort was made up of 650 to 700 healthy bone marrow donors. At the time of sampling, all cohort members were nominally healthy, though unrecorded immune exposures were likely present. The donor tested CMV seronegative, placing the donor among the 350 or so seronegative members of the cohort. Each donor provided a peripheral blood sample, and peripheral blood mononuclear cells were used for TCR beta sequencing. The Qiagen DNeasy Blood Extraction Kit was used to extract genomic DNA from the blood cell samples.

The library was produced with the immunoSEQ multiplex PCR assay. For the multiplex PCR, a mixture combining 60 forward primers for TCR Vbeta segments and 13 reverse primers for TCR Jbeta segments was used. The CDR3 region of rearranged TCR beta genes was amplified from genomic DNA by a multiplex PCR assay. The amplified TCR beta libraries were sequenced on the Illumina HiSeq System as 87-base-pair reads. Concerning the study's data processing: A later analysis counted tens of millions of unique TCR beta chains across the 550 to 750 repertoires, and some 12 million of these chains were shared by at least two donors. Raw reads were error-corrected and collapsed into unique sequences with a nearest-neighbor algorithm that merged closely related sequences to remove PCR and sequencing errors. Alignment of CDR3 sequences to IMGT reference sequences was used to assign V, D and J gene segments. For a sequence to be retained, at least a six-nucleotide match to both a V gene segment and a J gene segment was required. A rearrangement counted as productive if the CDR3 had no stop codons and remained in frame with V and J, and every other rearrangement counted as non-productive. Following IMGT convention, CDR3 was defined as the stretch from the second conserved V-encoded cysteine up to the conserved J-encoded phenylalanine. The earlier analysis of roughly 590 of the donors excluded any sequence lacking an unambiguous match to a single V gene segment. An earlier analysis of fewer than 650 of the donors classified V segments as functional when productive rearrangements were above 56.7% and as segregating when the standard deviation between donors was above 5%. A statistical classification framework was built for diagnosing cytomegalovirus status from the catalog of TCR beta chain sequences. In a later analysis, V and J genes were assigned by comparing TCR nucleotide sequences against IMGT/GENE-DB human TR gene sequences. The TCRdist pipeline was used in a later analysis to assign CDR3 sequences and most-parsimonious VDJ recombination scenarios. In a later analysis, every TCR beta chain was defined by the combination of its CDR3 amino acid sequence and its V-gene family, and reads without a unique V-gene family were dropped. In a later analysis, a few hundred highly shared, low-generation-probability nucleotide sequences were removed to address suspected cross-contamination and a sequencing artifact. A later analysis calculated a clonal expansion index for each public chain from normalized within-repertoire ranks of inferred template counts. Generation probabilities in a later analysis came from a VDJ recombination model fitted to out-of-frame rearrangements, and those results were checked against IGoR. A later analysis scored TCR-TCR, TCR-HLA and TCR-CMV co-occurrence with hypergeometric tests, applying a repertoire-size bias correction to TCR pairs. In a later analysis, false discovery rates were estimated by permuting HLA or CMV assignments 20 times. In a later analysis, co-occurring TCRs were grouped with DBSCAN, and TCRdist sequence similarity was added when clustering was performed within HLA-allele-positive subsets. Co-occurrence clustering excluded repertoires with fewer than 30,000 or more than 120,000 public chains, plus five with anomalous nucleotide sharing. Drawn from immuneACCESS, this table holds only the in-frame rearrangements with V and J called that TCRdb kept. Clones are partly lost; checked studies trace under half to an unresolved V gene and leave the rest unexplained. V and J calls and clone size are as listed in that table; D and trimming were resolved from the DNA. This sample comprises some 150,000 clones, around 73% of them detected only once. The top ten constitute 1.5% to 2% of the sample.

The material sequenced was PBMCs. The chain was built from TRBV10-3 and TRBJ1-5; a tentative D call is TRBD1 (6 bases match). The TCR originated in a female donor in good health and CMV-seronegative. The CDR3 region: CAIREQGGNQPQHF. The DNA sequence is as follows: TGTGCCATCAGAGAACAGGGCGGCAATCAGCCCCAGCATTTT.